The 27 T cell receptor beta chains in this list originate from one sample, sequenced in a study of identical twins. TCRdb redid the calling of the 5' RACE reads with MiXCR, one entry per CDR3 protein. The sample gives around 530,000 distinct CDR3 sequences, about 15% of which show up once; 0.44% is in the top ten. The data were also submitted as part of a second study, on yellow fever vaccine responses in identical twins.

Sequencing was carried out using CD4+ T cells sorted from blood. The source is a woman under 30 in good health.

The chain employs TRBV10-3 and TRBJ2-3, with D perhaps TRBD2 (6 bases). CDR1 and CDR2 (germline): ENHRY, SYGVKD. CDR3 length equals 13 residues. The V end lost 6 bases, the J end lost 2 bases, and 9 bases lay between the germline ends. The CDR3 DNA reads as TGTGCCATCAGGGCTAGCGACACAGATACGCAGTATTTT. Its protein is CAIRASDTDTQYF.

CDR3 protein: CASSTLGGAEETQYF. The CDR3 DNA is TGTGCCAGCAGCACGCTGGGGGGGGCCGAAGAGACCCAGTACTTC. The chain has TRBV7-3 and TRBJ2-5; perhaps TRBD2 as D (7 bases). Per the germline V gene, CDR1 is SGHTA and CDR2 is FQGTGA. This CDR3 has 15 residues. V dropped 5 bases and J dropped 3 bases, with 16 bases sitting between them.

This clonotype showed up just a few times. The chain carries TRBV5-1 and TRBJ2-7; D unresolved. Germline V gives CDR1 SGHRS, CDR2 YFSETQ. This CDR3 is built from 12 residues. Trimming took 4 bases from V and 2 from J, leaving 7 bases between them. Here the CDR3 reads CASSRRPYEQYF. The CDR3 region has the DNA TGCGCCAGCAGCCGTCGTCCCTACGAGCAGTACTTC.

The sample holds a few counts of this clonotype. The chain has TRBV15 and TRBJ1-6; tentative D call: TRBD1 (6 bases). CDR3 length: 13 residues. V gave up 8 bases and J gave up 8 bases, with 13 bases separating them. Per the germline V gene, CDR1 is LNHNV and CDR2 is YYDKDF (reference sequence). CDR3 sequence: CATAQGGDSPLHF. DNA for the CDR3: TGTGCCACCGCACAGGGCGGGGATTCACCCCTCCACTTT.

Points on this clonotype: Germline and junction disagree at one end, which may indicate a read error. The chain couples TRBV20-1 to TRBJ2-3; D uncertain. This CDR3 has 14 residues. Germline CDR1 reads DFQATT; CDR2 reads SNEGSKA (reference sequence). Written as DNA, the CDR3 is TGTACCCCCCACCACAGAGTTGGTCTGGATACGCAGTATTTT. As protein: CTPHHRVGLDTQYF.

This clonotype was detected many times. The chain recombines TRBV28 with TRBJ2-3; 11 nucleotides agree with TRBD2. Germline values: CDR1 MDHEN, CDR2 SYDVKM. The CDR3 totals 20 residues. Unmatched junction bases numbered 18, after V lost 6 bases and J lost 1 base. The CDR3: CASSEDPGLAALGGTDTQYF. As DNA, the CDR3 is TGTGCCAGCAGCGAAGACCCGGGACTAGCGGCCCTGGGGGGCACAGATACGCAGTATTTT. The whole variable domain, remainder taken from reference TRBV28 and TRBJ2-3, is DVKVTQSSRYLVKRTGEKVFLECVQDMDHENMFWYRQDPGLGLRLIYFSYDVKMKEKGDIPEGYSVSREKKERFSLILESASTNQTSMYLCASSEDPGLAALGGTDTQYFGPGTRLTVL.

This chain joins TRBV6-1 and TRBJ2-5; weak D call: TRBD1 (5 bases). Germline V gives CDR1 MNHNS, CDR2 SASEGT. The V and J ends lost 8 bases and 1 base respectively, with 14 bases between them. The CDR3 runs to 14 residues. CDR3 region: CASERSRAQETQYF. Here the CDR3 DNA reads TGTGCCAGCGAGAGATCCAGGGCCCAAGAGACCCAGTACTTC.

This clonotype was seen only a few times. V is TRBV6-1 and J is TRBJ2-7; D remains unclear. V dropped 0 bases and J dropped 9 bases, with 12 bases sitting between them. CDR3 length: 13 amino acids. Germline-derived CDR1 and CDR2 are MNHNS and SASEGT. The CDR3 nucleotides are TGTGCCAGCAGTGAAGCTCGAGGATCGGGGCAGTACTTC. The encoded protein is CASSEARGSGQYF.

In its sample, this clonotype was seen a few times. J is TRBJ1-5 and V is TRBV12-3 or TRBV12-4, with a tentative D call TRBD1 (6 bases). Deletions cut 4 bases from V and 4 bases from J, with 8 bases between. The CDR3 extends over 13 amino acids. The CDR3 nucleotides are TGTGCCAGCAGTTCGGACAGAAATCAGCCCCAGCATTTT. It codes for CASSSDRNQPQHF.

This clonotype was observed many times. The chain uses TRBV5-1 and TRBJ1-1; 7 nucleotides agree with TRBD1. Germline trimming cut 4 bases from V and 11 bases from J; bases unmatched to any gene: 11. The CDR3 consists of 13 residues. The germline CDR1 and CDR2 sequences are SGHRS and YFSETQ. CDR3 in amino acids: CASSLRDSATAFF. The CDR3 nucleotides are TGCGCCAGCAGCCTCCGGGACAGCGCAACGGCTTTCTTT. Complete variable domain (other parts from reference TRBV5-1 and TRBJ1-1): KAGVTQTPRYLIKTRGQQVTLSCSPISGHRSVSWYQQTPGQGLQFLFEYFSETQRNKGNFPGRFSGRQFSNSRSEMNVSTLELGDSALYLCASSLRDSATAFFGQGTRLTVV.

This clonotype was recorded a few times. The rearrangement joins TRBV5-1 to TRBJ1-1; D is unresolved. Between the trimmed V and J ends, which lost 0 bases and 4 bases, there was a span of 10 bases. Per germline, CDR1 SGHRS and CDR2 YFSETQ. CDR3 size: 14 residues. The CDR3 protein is CASSLESQFTEAFF. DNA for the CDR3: TGCGCCAGCAGCTTGGAGTCACAGTTCACTGAAGCTTTCTTT.

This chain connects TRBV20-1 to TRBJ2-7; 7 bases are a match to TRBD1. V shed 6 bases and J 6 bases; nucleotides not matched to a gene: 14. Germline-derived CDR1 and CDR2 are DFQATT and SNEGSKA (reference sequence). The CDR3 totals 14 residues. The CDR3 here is CSATQTDRIGEQYF. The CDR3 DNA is TGCAGTGCCACCCAAACGGACAGGATTGGCGAGCAGTACTTC.

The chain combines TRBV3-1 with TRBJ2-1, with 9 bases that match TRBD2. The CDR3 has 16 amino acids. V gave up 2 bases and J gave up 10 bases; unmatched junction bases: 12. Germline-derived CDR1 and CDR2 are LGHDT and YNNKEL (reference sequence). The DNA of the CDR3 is TGTGCCAGCAGCCAATTTGGAGCGGGAGGCCTGAGGGAGCAGTTCTTC. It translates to CASSQFGAGGLREQFF.

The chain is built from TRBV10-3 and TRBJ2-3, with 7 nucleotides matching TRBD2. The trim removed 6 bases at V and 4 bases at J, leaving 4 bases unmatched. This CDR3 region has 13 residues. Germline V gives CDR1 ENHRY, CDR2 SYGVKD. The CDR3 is CAISIRGADTQYF. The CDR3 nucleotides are TGTGCCATCAGCATCCGGGGGGCAGATACGCAGTATTTT.

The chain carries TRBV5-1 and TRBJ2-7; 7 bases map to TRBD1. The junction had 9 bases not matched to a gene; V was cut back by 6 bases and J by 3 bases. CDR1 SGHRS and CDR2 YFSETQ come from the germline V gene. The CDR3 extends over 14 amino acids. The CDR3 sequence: CASKWAGGFYEQYF. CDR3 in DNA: TGCGCCAGCAAGTGGGCAGGGGGTTTCTACGAGCAGTACTTC.

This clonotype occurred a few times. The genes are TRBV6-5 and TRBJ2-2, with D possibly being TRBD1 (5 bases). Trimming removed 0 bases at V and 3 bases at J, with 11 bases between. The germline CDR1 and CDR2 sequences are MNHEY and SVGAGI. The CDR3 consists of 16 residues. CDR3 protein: CASSYSGRAHTGELFF. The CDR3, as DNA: TGTGCCAGCAGTTACTCTGGCAGGGCCCACACCGGGGAGCTGTTTTTT.

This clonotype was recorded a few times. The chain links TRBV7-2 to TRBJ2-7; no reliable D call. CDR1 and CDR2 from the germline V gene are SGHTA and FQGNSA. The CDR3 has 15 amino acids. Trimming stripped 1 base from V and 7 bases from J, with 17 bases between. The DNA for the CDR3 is TGTGCCAGCAGCTTAGTGGTAGAAATGTACGTGGAGCAGTACTTC. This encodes CASSLVVEMYVEQYF.

The CDR3 bases are TGTGCCAGCAGCGTAGGACCGGGACAGGGGTACGAGCAGTACTTC. Translation: CASSVGPGQGYEQYF. This chain joins TRBV9 and TRBJ2-7, with 10 bases identical to TRBD1. CDR3 length: 15 residues. Germline V gene sequence: CDR1 SGDLS, CDR2 YYNGEE. With V trimmed by 0 bases and J by 4 bases, 4 bases remained unmatched.

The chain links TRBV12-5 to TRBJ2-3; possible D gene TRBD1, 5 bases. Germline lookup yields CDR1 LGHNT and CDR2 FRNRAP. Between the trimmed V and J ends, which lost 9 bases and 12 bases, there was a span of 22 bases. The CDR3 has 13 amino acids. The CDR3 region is CARDRTSDCFQYF. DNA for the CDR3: TGTGCTAGAGACCGGACATCGGATTGTTTCCAGTATTTT.

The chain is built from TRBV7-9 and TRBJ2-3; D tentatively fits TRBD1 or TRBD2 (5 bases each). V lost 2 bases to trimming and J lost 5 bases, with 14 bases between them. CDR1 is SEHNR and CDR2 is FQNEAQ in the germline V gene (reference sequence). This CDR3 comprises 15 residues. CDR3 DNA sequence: TGTGCCAGCAGCTTACCCAGTTTGGGGGAAGATACGCAGTATTTT. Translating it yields CASSLPSLGEDTQYF.

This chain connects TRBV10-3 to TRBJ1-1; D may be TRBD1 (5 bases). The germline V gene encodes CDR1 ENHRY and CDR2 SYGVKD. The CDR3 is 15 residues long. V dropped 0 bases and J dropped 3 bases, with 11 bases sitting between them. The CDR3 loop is CAISESRQKYTEAFF. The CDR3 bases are TGTGCCATCAGTGAGTCGAGACAGAAGTACACTGAAGCTTTCTTT.

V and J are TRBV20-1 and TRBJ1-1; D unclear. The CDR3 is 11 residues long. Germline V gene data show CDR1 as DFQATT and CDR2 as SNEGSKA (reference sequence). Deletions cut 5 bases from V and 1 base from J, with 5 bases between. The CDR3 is CSAPTNTEAFF. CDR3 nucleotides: TGCAGTGCTCCAACGAACACTGAAGCTTTCTTT.

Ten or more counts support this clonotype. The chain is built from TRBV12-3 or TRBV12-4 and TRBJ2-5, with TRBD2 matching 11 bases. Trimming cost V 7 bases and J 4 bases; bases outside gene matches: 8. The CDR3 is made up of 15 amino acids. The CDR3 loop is CASTTTSGIRETQYF. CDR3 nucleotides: TGTGCCAGCACCACGACTAGCGGGATACGAGAGACCCAGTACTTC.

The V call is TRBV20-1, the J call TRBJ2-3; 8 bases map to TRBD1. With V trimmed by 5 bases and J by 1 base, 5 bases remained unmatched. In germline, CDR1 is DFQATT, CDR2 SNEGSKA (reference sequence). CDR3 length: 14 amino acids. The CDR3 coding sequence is TGCAGTGCTTTGGACAGGGAGGGCACAGATACGCAGTATTTT. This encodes CSALDREGTDTQYF.

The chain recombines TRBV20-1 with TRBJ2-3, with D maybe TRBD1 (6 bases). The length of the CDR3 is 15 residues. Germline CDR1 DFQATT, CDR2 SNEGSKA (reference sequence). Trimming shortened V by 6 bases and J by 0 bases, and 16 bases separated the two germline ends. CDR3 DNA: TGCAGTGCCAATTCACCAGGGGAAAGCACAGATACGCAGTATTTT. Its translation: CSANSPGESTDTQYF.

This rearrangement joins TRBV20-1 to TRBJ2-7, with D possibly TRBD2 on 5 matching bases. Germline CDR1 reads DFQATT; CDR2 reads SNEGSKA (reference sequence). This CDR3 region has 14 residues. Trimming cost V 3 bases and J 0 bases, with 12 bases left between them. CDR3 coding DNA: TGCAGTGCTAGTCCTGGCGGGCGCTCCTACGAGCAGTACTTC. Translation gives CSASPGGRSYEQYF.

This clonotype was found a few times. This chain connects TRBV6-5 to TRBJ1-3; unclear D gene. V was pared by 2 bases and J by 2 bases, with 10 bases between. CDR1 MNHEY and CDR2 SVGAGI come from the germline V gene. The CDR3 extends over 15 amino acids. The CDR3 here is CASSYGLAPGNTIYF. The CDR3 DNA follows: TGTGCCAGCAGTTACGGGCTGGCCCCTGGAAACACCATATATTTT.